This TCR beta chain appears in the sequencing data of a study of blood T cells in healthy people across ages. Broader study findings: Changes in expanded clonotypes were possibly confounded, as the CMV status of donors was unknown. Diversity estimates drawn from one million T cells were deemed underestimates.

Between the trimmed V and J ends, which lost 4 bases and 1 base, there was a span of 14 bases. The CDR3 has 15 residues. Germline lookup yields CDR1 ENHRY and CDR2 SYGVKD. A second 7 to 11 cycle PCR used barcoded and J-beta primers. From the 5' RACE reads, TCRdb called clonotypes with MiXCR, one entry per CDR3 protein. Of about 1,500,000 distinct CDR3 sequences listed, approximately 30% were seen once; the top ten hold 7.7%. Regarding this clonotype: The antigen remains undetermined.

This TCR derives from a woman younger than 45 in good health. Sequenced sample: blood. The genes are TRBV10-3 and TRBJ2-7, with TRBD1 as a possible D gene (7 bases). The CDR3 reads CAISADQGGSYEQYF. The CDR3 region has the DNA TGTGCCATCAGTGCGGATCAGGGGGGATCCTACGAGCAGTACTTC.